This TCR beta chain was sequenced during a study of blood T cell repertoires in COVID-19. Overall study context: Acute-phase and convalescent COVID-19 samples originated in the United States, Italy and Spain. From T cells, B-cell-depleted T cells, or PBMCs came the material, which was cDNA or gDNA.

In the authors' workflow: Estimates of nucleated cell counts were drawn from the amplification of reference gene primers. Here immunoSEQ multiplex PCR was the method, and the copy in TCRdb shows in-frame clones only, minus some. D and trimming were read from the DNA, whereas the V and J calls and clone size are those reported in that table. The sample includes approximately 110,000 clones, almost 90% seen only once; the top ten take roughly 0.94%. The receptor comes from a woman aged 50 to 60 with active or convalescent COVID-19. The sequenced material came from peripheral blood.

The CDR3 protein is CATSRGPFQPQHF. DNA for the CDR3: TGTGCCACCAGCAGGGGGCCTTTTCAGCCCCAGCATTTT. The chain has TRBV15 and TRBJ1-5, with a possible D match to TRBD1 (5 bases). This CDR3 comprises 13 residues. Trimming left V 3 bases short and J 6 bases short, with 9 bases between. Looked up from germline, CDR1 is LNHNV and CDR2 is YYDKDF (reference sequence).